The 14 T cell receptor beta chains listed next were all sequenced from one sample in a study of regulatory T cells in long-lasting Graves disease. The TCR beta library used iRepertoire HTBI primers with Arm-PCR amplification of CDR3. Each CDR3 protein gets one entry after TCRdb re-called the multiplex PCR reads with MiXCR. The sample has 510,000 or so distinct CDR3 sequences, 12% seen once; the top ten hold approximately 9%. Time point in this sample: newly diagnosed GD, antithyroid drugs for less than 3 months. RNA from PBMCs was the source of the TCR library. These data were also reused for a study on T cells in Graves' hyperthyroidism and ophthalmopathy.

The sequencing here drew on peripheral blood mononuclear cells (PBMCs), taken at new diagnosis, from a patient treated with antithyroid drugs. These receptors all come from a woman aged 25-40 years with Graves disease.

This clonotype has at least ten counts. The chain uses TRBV6-1 and TRBJ1-5; unclear D gene. V was trimmed by 8 bases and J by 0 bases, leaving 14 bases between them. Germline loops: CDR1 MNHNS, CDR2 SASEGT. The CDR3 spans 15 residues. The CDR3 region is CASATARYSNQPQHF. DNA for the CDR3: TGTGCCAGCGCTACAGCAAGGTATAGCAATCAGCCCCAGCATTTT.

The rearrangement uses TRBV29-1 and TRBJ2-3; a weak D match, TRBD2 (6 bases). The V gene lost 3 bases and the J gene lost 6 bases, with 13 bases spanning the gap. This CDR3 comprises 13 residues. From germline, CDR1 is SQVTM and CDR2 ANQGSEA. The CDR3 bases are TGCAGCGTTGAGGGGGGATTTGTTGATACGCAGTATTTT. It encodes CSVEGGFVDTQYF.

The rearrangement joins TRBV3-1 to TRBJ2-7; D is uncertain. CDR3 length: 13 residues. V lost 1 base, J lost 2 bases, and 6 bases lay in between. Germline values: CDR1 LGHDT, CDR2 YNNKEL (reference sequence). CDR3 coding DNA: TGTGCCAGCAGCCAAGGGATGCCCTACGAGCAGTACTTC. Translation gives CASSQGMPYEQYF.

On this clonotype itself: A read error may be the cause here, since a much bigger clone is one base away. The CDR3 nucleotides read TGTGTCAGCAACGGTTTTACCCTGGGAATGCCAGATACGCAGTATTTT. Translated: CVSNGFTLGMPDTQYF. The chain has TRBV6-8 and TRBJ2-3, with no clear D. CDR1 MNHGY and CDR2 SAAAGT come from the germline V gene. CDR3 length: 16 amino acids.

This clonotype came up many times. The chain uses TRBV25-1 and TRBJ1-2; no clear D. The CDR3 is made up of 15 amino acids. V dropped 1 base and J dropped 0 bases, with 9 bases sitting between them. Germline values: CDR1 MGHDK, CDR2 SYGVNS. The CDR3 loop reads CASSELGGSNYGYTF. The CDR3 DNA sequence: TGTGCCAGCAGTGAATTAGGCGGATCTAACTATGGCTACACCTTC.

This clonotype has ten or more counts. The chain joins TRBV28 to TRBJ1-2, with 7 bases aligning to TRBD1. Germline loops: CDR1 MDHEN, CDR2 SYDVKM. V was clipped by 2 bases and J by 8 bases; unmatched bases: 11. CDR3 length: 15 amino acids. CDR3 amino acids: CASSLAPGDSRGYTF. The CDR3 bases are TGTGCCAGCAGTTTAGCCCCCGGGGACAGTCGCGGCTACACCTTC.

The chain links TRBV6-2 or TRBV6-3 to TRBJ1-5, with unresolved D. V was cut by 5 bases and J by 0 bases, with 17 bases left in between. The CDR3 consists of 17 residues. Germline loops: CDR1 MNHEY, CDR2 SVGEGT. The chain's CDR3 is CASSEAWTDYSNQPQHF. DNA of the CDR3: TGTGCCAGCAGTGAAGCTTGGACGGATTATAGCAATCAGCCCCAGCATTTT.

At least ten counts were recorded for this clonotype. This rearrangement joins TRBV7-9 to TRBJ2-3, with a possible D match to TRBD1 (6 bases). V was clipped by 1 base and J by 2 bases, with 13 bases between them. This CDR3 spans 16 amino acids. Germline V gives CDR1 SEHNR, CDR2 FQNEAQ (reference sequence). The CDR3 DNA reads as TGTGCCAGCAGCTTAGGGTTACAGGGCCCCACAGATACGCAGTATTTT. Protein sequence: CASSLGLQGPTDTQYF.

This clonotype came up many times. The chain recombines TRBV12-3 or TRBV12-4 with TRBJ1-5, with a tentative D call TRBD1 (5 bases). This CDR3 comprises 15 residues. Trimming pared 6 bases from V and 0 bases from J, leaving 12 bases between. The CDR3 DNA sequence: TGTGCCAGCAGCTCCCCGACAGATAGCAATCAGCCCCAGCATTTT. Translated, it gives CASSSPTDSNQPQHF.

This clonotype was found many times. The chain recombines TRBV7-3 with TRBJ2-3, with 7 bases identical to TRBD2. This CDR3 has 14 residues. V lost 5 bases to trimming and J lost 2 bases; unmatched junction nucleotides: 4. Germline V gene data show CDR1 as SGHTA and CDR2 as FQGTGA. In DNA, the CDR3 is TGTGCCAGCAGCCGTGGACTAGACACAGATACGCAGTATTTT. It is translated as CASSRGLDTDTQYF.

This clonotype has only a few counts. One end of the junction is discordant with germline, which a read error may explain. V usage is TRBV28 and J usage is TRBJ1-2; D remains ambiguous. CDR3 length: 12 amino acids. Germline V lookup: CDR1 MDHEN, CDR2 SYDVKM. CDR3 protein: CDSSFYVYGYTF. In DNA form, the CDR3 reads TGTGACAGCAGTTTTTACGTCTATGGCTACACCTTC.

This clonotype was detected ten times or more. This chain links TRBV11-2 with TRBJ2-7; either TRBD1 or TRBD2 may supply D (7 bases each). Germline loops: CDR1 SGHAT, CDR2 FQNNGV. This CDR3 is 16 amino acids long. Deletions cut 5 bases from V and 6 bases from J, with 23 bases between. The CDR3 sequence is CASSRRGGGALGEQYF. CDR3 sequence (DNA): TGTGCCAGCAGCCGCCGGGGAGGGGGCGCATTAGGCGAGCAGTACTTC.

This clonotype was seen at least ten times. The chain recombines TRBV7-9 with TRBJ2-1; TRBD2 agrees at 9 bases. This CDR3 contains 15 residues. The germline CDR1 and CDR2 sequences are SEHNR and FQNEAQ (reference sequence). V lost 0 bases and J lost 7; bases outside the gene matches: 4. The CDR3 nucleotides read TGTGCCAGCAGCTTAGCGAGCACTAGCGGGAATGAGCAGTTCTTC. It specifies CASSLASTSGNEQFF.

In this sample, this clonotype turned up many times. The chain is built from TRBV20-1 and TRBJ2-3; TRBD2 matches at 8 bases. V lost 2 bases and J lost 1; bases outside the gene matches: 8. The CDR3 contains 16 residues. The germline V gene has CDR1 DFQATT and CDR2 SNEGSKA (reference sequence). In DNA, the CDR3 is TGCAGTGCTAGACCTCCCCTAGCGGGCGGCACAGATACGCAGTATTTT. Its protein product is CSARPPLAGGTDTQYF.